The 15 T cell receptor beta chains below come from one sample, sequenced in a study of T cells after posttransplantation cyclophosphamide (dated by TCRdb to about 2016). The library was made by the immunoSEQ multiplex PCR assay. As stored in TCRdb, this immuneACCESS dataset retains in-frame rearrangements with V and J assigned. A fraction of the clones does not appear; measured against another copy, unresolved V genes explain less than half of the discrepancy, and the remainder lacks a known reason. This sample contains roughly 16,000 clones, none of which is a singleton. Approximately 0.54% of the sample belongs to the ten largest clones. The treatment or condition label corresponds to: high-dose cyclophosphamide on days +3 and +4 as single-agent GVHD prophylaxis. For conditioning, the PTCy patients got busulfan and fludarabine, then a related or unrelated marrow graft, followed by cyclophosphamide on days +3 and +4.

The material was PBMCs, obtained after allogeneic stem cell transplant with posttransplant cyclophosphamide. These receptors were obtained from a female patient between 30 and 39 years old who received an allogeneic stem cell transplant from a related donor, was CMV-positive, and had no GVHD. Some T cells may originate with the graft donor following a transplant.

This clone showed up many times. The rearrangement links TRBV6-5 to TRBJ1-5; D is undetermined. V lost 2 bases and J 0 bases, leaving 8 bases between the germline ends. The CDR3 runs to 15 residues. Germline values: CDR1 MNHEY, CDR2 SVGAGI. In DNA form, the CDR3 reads TGTGCCAGCAGTTACAGCGGGTTTAGCAATCAGCCCCAGCATTTT. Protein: CASSYSGFSNQPQHF.

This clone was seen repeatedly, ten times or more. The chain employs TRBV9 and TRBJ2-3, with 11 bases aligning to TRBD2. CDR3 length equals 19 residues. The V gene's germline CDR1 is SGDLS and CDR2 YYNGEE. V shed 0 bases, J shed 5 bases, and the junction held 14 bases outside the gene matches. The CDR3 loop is CASSVGGSGRASKIDTQYF. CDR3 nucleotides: TGTGCCAGCAGCGTAGGAGGTAGCGGGAGGGCCTCAAAGATAGATACGCAGTATTTT.

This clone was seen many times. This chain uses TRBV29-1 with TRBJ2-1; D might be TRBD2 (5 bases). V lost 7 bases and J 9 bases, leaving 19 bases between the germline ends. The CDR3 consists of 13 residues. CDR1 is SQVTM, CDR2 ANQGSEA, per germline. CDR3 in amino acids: CSGRGLVLREQFF. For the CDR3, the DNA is TGCAGCGGAAGAGGGTTGGTCCTGCGTGAGCAGTTCTTC.

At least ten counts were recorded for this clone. The DNA for the CDR3 is TGTGCCAGCAGTGTAACGGGGACACGATACAATGAGCAGTTCTTC. It translates to CASSVTGTRYNEQFF. The chain uses TRBV27 and TRBJ2-1; possible D gene TRBD1, 6 bases. Trimming stripped 5 bases from V and 4 bases from J, with 15 bases between. Germline values: CDR1 MNHEY, CDR2 SMNVEV (reference sequence). CDR3 length: 15 residues.

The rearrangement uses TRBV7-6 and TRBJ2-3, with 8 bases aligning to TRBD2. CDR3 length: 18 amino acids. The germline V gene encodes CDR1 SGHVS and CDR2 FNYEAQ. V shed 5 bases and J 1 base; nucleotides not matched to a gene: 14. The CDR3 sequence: CASSPLFTREDGTDTQYF. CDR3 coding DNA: TGTGCCAGCAGCCCACTGTTTACGCGGGAGGACGGCACAGATACGCAGTATTTT.

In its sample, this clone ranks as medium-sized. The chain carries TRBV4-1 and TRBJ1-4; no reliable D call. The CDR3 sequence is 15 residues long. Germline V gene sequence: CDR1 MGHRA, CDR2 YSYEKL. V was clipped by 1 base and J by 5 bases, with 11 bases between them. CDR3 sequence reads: CASSQGEVKNEKLFF. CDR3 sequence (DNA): TGCGCCAGCAGCCAAGGAGAAGTTAAGAATGAAAAACTGTTTTTT.

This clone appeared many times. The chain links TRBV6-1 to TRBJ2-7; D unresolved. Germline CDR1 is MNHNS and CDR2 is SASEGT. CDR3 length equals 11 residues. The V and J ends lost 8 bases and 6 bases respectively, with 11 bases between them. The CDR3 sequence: CASPSPLEQYF. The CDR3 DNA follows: TGTGCCAGCCCCTCCCCTCTCGAGCAGTACTTC.

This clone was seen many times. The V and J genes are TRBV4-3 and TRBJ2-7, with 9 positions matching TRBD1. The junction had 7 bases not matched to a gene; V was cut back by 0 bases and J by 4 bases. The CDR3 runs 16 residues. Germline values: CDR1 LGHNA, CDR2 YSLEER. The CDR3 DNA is TGCGCCAGCAGCCAAGATGGGGGGACAGGGCGATACGAGCAGTACTTC. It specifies CASSQDGGTGRYEQYF.

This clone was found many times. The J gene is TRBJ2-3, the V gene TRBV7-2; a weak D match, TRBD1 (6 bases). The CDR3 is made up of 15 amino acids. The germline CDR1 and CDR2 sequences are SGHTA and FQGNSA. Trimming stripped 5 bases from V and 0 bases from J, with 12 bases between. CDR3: CASSEWTVSTDTQYF. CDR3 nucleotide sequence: TGTGCCAGCAGCGAATGGACAGTTAGCACAGATACGCAGTATTTT.

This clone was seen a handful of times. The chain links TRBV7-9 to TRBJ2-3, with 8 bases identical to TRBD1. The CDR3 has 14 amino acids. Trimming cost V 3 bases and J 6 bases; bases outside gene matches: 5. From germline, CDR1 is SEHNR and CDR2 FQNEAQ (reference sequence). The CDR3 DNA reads TGTGCCAGCAGCTTGACTCAGGGGGCCGATACGCAGTATTTT. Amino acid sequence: CASSLTQGADTQYF.

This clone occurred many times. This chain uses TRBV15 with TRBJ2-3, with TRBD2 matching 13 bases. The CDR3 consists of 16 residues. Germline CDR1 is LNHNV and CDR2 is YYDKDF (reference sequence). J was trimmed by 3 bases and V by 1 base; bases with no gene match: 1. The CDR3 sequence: CATSRATSGRTDTQYF. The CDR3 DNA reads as TGTGCCACCAGCAGAGCGACTAGCGGGAGGACAGATACGCAGTATTTT.

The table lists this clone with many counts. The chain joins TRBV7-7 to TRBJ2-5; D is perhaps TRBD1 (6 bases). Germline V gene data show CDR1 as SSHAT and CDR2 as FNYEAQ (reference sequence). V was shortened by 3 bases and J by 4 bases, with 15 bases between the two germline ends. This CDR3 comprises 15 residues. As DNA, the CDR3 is TGTGCCAGCAGCTTTTCAGGGGCGTTCGGAGAGACCCAGTACTTC. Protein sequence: CASSFSGAFGETQYF.

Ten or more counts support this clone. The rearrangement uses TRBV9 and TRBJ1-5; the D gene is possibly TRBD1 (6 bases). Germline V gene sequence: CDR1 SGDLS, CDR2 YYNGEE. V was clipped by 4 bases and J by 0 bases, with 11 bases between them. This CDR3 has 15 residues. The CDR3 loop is CASSPQGISNQPQHF. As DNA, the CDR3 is TGTGCCAGCAGCCCCCAGGGGATTAGCAATCAGCCCCAGCATTTT. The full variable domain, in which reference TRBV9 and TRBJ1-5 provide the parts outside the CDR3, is DSGVTQTPKHLITATGQRVTLRCSPRSGDLSVYWYQQSLDQGLQFLIQYYNGEERAKGNILERFSAQQFPDLHSELNLSSLELGDSALYFCASSPQGISNQPQHFGDGTRLSIL.

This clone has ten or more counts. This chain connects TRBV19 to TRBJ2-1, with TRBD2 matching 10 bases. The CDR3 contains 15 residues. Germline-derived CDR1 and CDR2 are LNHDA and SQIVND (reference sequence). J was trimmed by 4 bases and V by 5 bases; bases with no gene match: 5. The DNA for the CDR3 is TGTGCCAGTAGTTTACTAGCGGGAAGGTACAATGAGCAGTTCTTC. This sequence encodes CASSLLAGRYNEQFF.

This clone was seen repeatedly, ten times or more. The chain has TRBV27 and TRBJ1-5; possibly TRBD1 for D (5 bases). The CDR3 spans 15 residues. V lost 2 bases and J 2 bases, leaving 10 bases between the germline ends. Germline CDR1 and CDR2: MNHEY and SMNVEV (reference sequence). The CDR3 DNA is TGTGCCAGCAGTTTAGGTGGACAACGCAATCAGCCCCAGCATTTT. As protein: CASSLGGQRNQPQHF.